This T cell receptor (beta chain) was found in a study of T cell changes during pregnancy in multiple sclerosis. This clone was found many times. With V trimmed by 7 bases and J by 1 base, 3 bases remained unmatched. The CDR3 consists of 14 residues. Germline CDR1 is LNHDA and CDR2 is SQIVND (reference sequence). Assay: immunoSEQ multiplex PCR; the TCRdb copy retains only in-frame clones and omits some. The table includes about 53,000 clones, around nine tenths detected once. V gene TRBV19 combines with J gene TRBJ1-1, with 10 bases that match TRBD1. This sequence originates from a female donor with multiple sclerosis, enrolled in a pregnancy study. Sequenced here: CD8+ T cells from peripheral blood mononuclear cells, sampled before pregnancy. Written as DNA, the CDR3 is TGTGCCAGTATTTGGACAGGGGGGAACACTGAAGCTTTCTTT. Translation: CASIWTGGNTEAFF.